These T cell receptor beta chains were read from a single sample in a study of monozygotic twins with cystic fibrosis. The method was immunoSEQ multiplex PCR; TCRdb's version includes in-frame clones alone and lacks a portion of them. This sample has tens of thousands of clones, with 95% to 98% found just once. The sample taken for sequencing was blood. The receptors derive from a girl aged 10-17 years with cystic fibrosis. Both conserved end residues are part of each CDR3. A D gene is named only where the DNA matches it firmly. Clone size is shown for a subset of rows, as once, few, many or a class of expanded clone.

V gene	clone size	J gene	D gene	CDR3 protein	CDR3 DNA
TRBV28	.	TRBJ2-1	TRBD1	CASSRDRLIYFSYNEQFF	TGTGCCAGCAGTCGGGACAGGCTTATCTATTTTTCTTACAATGAGCAGTTCTTC
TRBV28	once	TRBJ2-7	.	CASSLGGDAAYEQYF	TGTGCCAGCAGTTTAGGCGGGGACGCTGCCTACGAGCAGTACTTC
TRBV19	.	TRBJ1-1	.	CASSTGATEAFF	TGTGCCAGTAGTACCGGGGCCACTGAAGCTTTCTTT
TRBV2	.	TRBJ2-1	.	CASSEALGLGTYNEQFF	TGTGCCAGCAGTGAAGCGCTGGGCCTTGGGACTTACAATGAGCAGTTCTTC
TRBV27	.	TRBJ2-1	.	CASSKTLAYNEQFF	TGTGCCAGCAGTAAGACGTTGGCCTACAATGAGCAGTTCTTC
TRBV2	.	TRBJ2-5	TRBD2	CASSRTPSGQETQYF	TGTGCCAGCAGCCGTACACCTAGCGGCCAAGAGACCCAGTACTTC
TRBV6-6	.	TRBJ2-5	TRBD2	CASTVSSGAQETQYF	TGTGCCAGCACTGTCTCTAGCGGGGCCCAAGAGACCCAGTACTTC
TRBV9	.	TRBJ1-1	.	CASSPYGDPVGGEAFF	TGTGCCAGCAGCCCCTACGGAGACCCAGTCGGGGGTGAAGCTTTCTTT
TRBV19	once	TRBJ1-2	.	CASSLPNPNYGYTF	TGTGCCAGTAGCCTGCCTAACCCCAACTATGGCTACACCTTC
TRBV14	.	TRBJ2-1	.	CASSPLVTLHNEQFF	TGTGCCAGCAGCCCACTGGTCACCCTTCACAATGAGCAGTTCTTC
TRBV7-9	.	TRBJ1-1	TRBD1	CASSSPVQGTEAFF	TGTGCCAGCAGCTCCCCCGTACAGGGGACTGAAGCTTTCTTT
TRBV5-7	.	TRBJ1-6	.	CASSLQGSSYNSPLHF	TGTGCCAGCAGCTTGCAGGGGAGCTCCTATAATTCACCCCTCCACTTT
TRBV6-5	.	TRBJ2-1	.	CASSYIGTPSGQFF	TGTGCCAGCAGTTACATAGGGACCCCCTCTGGGCAGTTCTTC
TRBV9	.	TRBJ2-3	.	CASSPREKSTDTQYF	TGTGCCAGCAGCCCTCGGGAGAAGAGCACAGATACGCAGTATTTT
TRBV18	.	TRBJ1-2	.	CASSPSQGNYGYTF	TGTGCCAGCTCACCAAGTCAGGGGAACTATGGCTACACCTTC
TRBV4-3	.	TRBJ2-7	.	CASSQDRGAYEQYF	TGCGCCAGCAGCCAAGATAGGGGGGCCTACGAGCAGTACTTC
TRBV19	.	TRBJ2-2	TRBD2	CASSIVGLAGGVGELFF	TGTGCCAGTAGTATAGTGGGACTAGCGGGAGGAGTCGGGGAGCTGTTTTTT
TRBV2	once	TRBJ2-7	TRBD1	CASSKDRAFTYEQYF	TGTGCCAGCAGTAAAGACAGGGCGTTTACCTACGAGCAGTACTTC
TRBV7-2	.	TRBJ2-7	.	CASSFQTSDEQYF	TGTGCCAGCAGCTTCCAGACTAGTGACGAGCAGTACTTC
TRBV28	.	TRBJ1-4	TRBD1	CASSLRAQGREKLFF	TGTGCCAGCAGTTTAAGGGCACAGGGGAGGGAAAAACTGTTTTTT
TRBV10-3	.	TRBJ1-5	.	CAISEDYSNQPQHF	TGTGCCATCAGTGAGGATTATAGCAATCAGCCCCAGCATTTT
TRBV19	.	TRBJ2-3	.	CASSVRGADTQYF	TGTGCCAGTAGTGTCCGGGGCGCAGATACGCAGTATTTT
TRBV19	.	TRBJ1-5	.	CASSIGGLSNQPQHF	TGTGCCAGTAGTATCGGGGGGCTAAGCAATCAGCCCCAGCATTTT
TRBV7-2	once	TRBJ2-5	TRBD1	CASSLVRPGGQETQYF	TGTGCCAGCAGCTTAGTTAGGCCAGGGGGCCAAGAGACCCAGTACTTC
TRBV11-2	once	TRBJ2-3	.	CASSLWGPDTQYF	TGTGCCAGCAGCTTATGGGGCCCAGATACGCAGTATTTT
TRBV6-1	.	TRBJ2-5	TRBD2	CASSEELAGPGTQYF	TGTGCCAGCAGTGAAGAACTAGCGGGGCCGGGGACCCAGTACTTC
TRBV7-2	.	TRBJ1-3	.	CASSPQSGGNTIYF	TGTGCCAGCAGCCCCCAGAGTGGGGGAAACACCATATATTTT
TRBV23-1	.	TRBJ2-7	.	CASAPAGTYEQYF	TGCGCCAGCGCTCCCGCGGGGACCTACGAGCAGTACTTC
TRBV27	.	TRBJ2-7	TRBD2	CASSLWGGRGSYEQYF	TGTGCCAGCAGTTTATGGGGAGGGCGGGGTTCCTACGAGCAGTACTTC
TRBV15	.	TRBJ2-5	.	CATSRVAEETQYF	TGTGCCACCAGCAGAGTAGCGGAAGAGACCCAGTACTTC
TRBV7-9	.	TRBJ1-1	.	CASSPPGLGNTEAFF	TGTGCCAGCAGTCCACCGGGACTGGGGAACACTGAAGCTTTCTTT
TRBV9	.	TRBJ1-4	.	CASSVGDGGSEKLFF	TGTGCCAGCAGCGTAGGGGACGGGGGGAGTGAAAAACTGTTTTTT
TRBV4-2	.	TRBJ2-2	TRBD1	CASSQAQTGITGELFF	TGTGCCAGCAGCCAGGCCCAGACAGGGATTACCGGGGAGCTGTTTTTT
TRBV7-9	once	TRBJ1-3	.	CASSLRGTNSIGNTIYF	TGTGCCAGCAGCTTAAGAGGGACTAATTCTATTGGAAACACCATATATTTT
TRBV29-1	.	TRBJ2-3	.	CSASRSMGPSTDTQYF	TGCAGCGCCAGTCGTAGTATGGGCCCTAGCACAGATACGCAGTATTTT
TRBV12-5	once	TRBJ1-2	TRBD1	CASASGGGYGYTF	TGTGCTAGTGCCTCAGGGGGCGGCTATGGCTACACCTTC
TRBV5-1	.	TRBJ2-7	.	CASSIIPGPNTYEQYF	TGCGCCAGCAGCATAATACCGGGACCGAACACCTACGAGCAGTACTTC
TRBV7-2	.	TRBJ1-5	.	CASSFGRVRDQPQHF	TGTGCCAGCAGCTTCGGCAGGGTGAGGGATCAGCCCCAGCATTTT
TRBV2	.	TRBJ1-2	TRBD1	CASKDRGPYGYTF	TGTGCCAGCAAGGACAGGGGGCCCTATGGCTACACCTTC
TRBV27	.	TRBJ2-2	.	CASSFQRAGELFF	TGTGCCAGCAGTTTTCAGCGGGCCGGGGAGCTGTTTTTT
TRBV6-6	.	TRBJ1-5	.	CASSYGTIDQPQHF	TGTGCCAGCAGCTACGGGACAATCGATCAGCCCCAGCATTTT